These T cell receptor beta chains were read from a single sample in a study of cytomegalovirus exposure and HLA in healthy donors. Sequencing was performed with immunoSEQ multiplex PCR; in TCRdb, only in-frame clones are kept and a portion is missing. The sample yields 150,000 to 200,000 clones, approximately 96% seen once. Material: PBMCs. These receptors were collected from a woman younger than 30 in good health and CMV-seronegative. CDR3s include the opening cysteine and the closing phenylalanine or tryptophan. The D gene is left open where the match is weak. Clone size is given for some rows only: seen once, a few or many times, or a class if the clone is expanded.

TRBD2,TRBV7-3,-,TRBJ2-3,TGTGCCAGCAGCTTAACCGGGACTAGGGGTACAGATACGCAGTATTTT,CASSLTGTRGTDTQYF
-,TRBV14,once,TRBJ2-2,TGTGCCAGCGGGGTCAGGGGTACCGGGGAGCTGTTTTTT,CASGVRGTGELFF
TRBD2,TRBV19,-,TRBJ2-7,TGTGCCAGTAGTGGTAGCGGGGGGGCTCGCGAGCAGTACTTC,CASSGSGGAREQYF
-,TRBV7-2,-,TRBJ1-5,TGTGCCAGCAGCTTAGGACCAGGACAAGGTCAGCCCCAGCATTTT,CASSLGPGQGQPQHF
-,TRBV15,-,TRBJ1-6,TGTGCCACCAGCAGAGAGGGGGGGGACTCACCCCTCCACTTT,CATSREGGDSPLHF
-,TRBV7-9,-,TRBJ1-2,TGTGCCAGCAGCTTAGTGGGGGCAGGGGTCTATGGCTACACCTTC,CASSLVGAGVYGYTF
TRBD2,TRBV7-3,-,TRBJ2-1,TGTGCCAGCAGCCTCCTAGCGGCGAATGAGCAGTTCTTC,CASSLLAANEQFF
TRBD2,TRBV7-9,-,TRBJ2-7,TGTGCCAGCAGCTTAGCGGCTAGCGGGATGAGCTCCTACGAGCAGTACTTC,CASSLAASGMSSYEQYF
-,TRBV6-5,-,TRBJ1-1,TGTGCCAGCAGTTACTCCAGAGACAGGAACACTGAAGCTTTCTTT,CASSYSRDRNTEAFF
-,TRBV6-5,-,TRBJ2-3,TGTGCCAGCAGTTACGGCAGGGGGGAAGTAGATACGCAGTATTTT,CASSYGRGEVDTQYF
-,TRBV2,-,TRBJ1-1,TGTGCGATCAAGGATCGAGGGCTGGGGTCGACTGAAGCTTTCTTT,CAIKDRGLGSTEAFF
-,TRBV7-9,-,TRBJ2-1,TGTGCCAGCAGCTTAAGCGAGAACTCCTACAATGAGCAGTTCTTC,CASSLSENSYNEQFF